The sequence of this TCR beta chain was determined in a study of blood T cell repertoires in COVID-19. Across the whole study: Donors in the United States, Italy and Spain gave samples during acute or convalescent COVID-19. From T cells, B-cell-depleted T cells, or PBMCs came the material, which was cDNA or gDNA.

Under the authors' procedure: Reference gene primer amplification yielded estimated nucleated cell counts. Clones were read by immunoSEQ multiplex PCR, and TCRdb kept only the in-frame ones, dropping some. V and J calls and clone size come straight from that table; D and trimming were deduced from the DNA. The profile shows 9,000 to 13,000 clones, nearly 90% of them singletons. V lost 1 base and J lost 1; bases outside the gene matches: 2. Germline CDR1 is KGHSH and CDR2 is LQKENI. The length of the CDR3 is 15 residues. The material sequenced was peripheral blood. The chain joins TRBV18 to TRBJ2-3; 7 bases align to TRBD2. The receptor was derived from a human donor in a cohort sampled during active COVID-19. The CDR3 DNA is TGTGCCAGCTCACCACTCCGGGGGGGCACAGATACGCAGTATTTT. Encoded protein: CASSPLRGGTDTQYF.